This TCR beta chain was sequenced during a study of blood T cell repertoires in COVID-19. Background on the study: Whether acute or convalescent, the COVID-19 samples came from the United States, Italy and Spain. Nucleic acid was either cDNA or gDNA, and it came from T cells, B-cell-depleted T cells, or PBMCs.

CDR1 and CDR2 from the germline V gene are LGHDT and YNNKEL (reference sequence). Trimming left V 4 bases short and J 2 bases short, with 18 bases between. CDR3 length: 17 amino acids. Original analysis: Researchers report that nucleated cell counts were estimated from reference gene primer amplification. TCRdb keeps only in-frame clones here, not all; method: immunoSEQ multiplex PCR. D and trimming were read from the DNA, whereas the V and J calls and clone size are those reported in that table. The sample has roughly 150,000 clones; about 79% are singletons. The clonotype originates from a woman aged 45-59 years with acute or convalescent COVID-19. The chain combines TRBV3-1 (or the pseudogene TRBV3-2) with TRBJ1-5; perhaps TRBD1 as D (5 bases). Sequenced sample: peripheral blood. CDR3 protein: CASSLTLGATGNQPQHF. CDR3 bases: TGTGCCAGCAGCCTAACCCTAGGGGCGACGGGCAATCAGCCCCAGCATTTT.